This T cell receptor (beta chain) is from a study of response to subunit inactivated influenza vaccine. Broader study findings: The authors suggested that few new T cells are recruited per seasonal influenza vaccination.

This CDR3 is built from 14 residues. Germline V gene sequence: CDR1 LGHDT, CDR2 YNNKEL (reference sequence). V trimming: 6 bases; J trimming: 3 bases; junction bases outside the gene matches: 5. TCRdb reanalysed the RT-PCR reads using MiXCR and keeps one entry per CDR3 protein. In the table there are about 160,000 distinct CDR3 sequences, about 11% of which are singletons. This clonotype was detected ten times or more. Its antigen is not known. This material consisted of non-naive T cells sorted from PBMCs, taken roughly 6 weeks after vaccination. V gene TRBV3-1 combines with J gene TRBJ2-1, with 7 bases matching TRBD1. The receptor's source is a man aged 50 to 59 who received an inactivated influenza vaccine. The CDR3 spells CASRARDSYNEQFF. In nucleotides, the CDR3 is TGTGCCAGCAGGGCACGGGACAGCTACAATGAGCAGTTCTTC.